The 18 T cell receptor beta chains given below trace back to one sample, sequenced in a study of blood T cell repertoires in COVID-19. Profiled with immunoSEQ multiplex PCR; TCRdb holds only in-frame clones, not every one. The sample lists fewer than 250,000 clones; roughly 82% were seen once. The specimen was peripheral blood. The receptors come from a woman between 70 and 85 years old with acute or convalescent COVID-19.

This chain connects TRBV4-2 to TRBJ1-1; no firm D call. Trimming cost V 0 bases and J 0 bases, with 5 bases left between them. Germline V gene lookup returns CDR1 LGHNA and CDR2 YNFKEQ. The CDR3 loop spans 14 amino acids. CDR3 sequence: CASSQEQMNTEAFF. The CDR3 DNA is TGTGCCAGCAGCCAAGAACAGATGAACACTGAAGCTTTCTTT.

The CDR3 spells CASSLDPGVYEQYF. CDR3 in DNA: TGTGCCAGCAGCTTAGATCCAGGGGTGTACGAGCAGTACTTC. The genes are TRBV7-9 and TRBJ2-7; D perhaps matches TRBD1 (6 bases). This CDR3 spans 14 amino acids. V was clipped by 1 base and J by 4 bases, with 11 bases between them. The germline V gene has CDR1 SEHNR and CDR2 FQNEAQ (reference sequence).

The V call is TRBV7-2, the J call TRBJ2-2, with TRBD2 as a possible D gene (6 bases). This CDR3 comprises 15 residues. Between the trimmed V and J ends, which lost 1 base and 5 bases, there was a span of 11 bases. Germline V gene lookup returns CDR1 SGHTA and CDR2 FQGNSA. In DNA, the CDR3 is TGTGCCAGCAGCTTAGTTATGGGGGGAACCGGGGAGCTGTTTTTT. Its protein product is CASSLVMGGTGELFF.

The V and J genes are TRBV19 and TRBJ2-7; TRBD2 aligns across 12 bases. CDR1 and CDR2 from the germline V gene are LNHDA and SQIVND (reference sequence). The CDR3 totals 16 residues. With 2 bases clipped from V and 3 bases from J, the junction kept 5 bases outside the gene matches. The CDR3 sequence is CASSITSGGTIYEQYF. The CDR3 DNA sequence: TGTGCCAGTAGTATAACTAGCGGGGGGACAATCTACGAGCAGTACTTC.

This clone was seen a single time. This chain joins TRBV20-1 and TRBJ1-6; D is uncertain. Germline lookup yields CDR1 DFQATT and CDR2 SNEGSKA (reference sequence). The CDR3 has 11 residues. The ends were cut back, 5 bases at V and 4 bases at J, with 3 bases in the middle. The CDR3 nucleotides are TGCAGTGCTCAATATAATTCACCCCTCCACTTT. Its translation is CSAQYNSPLHF.

This clone was counted a few times. The sample has other DNA sequences that encode this CDR3 too. V gene TRBV7-9 combines with J gene TRBJ2-7; TRBD1 aligns across 9 bases. The J segment lost 1 base and the V segment lost 4 bases, leaving 2 bases of the junction unmatched. Germline loops: CDR1 SEHNR, CDR2 FQNEAQ (reference sequence). The CDR3 is 14 residues long. The CDR3 protein is CASSSGTGSYEQYF. The CDR3, as DNA: TGTGCCAGCAGCTCCGGGACAGGGTCCTACGAGCAGTACTTC. The entire variable domain, with the rest obtained from reference TRBV7-9 and TRBJ2-7, is as follows: DTGVSQNPRHKITKRGQNVTFRCDPISEHNRLYWYRQTLGQGPEFLTYFQNEAQLEKSRLLSDRFSAERPKGSFSTLEIQRTEQGDSAMYLCASSSGTGSYEQYFGPGTRLTVT.

As regards this clone: Other DNA sequences in the same sample also yield this CDR3. The chain links TRBV28 to TRBJ2-7, with no clear D. Trimming cost V 6 bases and J 3 bases, with 6 bases left between them. The CDR3 covers 11 residues. Germline CDR1 MDHEN, CDR2 SYDVKM. DNA of the CDR3: TGTGCCAGCAGCCGGTACTACGAGCAGTACTTC. It translates to CASSRYYEQYF.

V gene TRBV4-3 combines with J gene TRBJ2-1; 9 nucleotides agree with TRBD2. The germline V gene has CDR1 LGHNA and CDR2 YSLEER. CDR3 length equals 15 residues. The trim removed 1 base at V and 8 bases at J, leaving 6 bases unmatched. CDR3 sequence reads: CASSQGGTSIDEQFF. In DNA form, the CDR3 reads TGCGCCAGCAGCCAAGGCGGGACTAGCATCGATGAGCAGTTCTTC.

V usage is TRBV24-1 and J usage is TRBJ2-1; 8 bases line up with TRBD2. CDR3 length equals 16 residues. Germline V CDR1 and CDR2: KGHDR, SFDVKD. V trimming: 3 bases; J trimming: 3 bases; junction bases outside the gene matches: 6. CDR3: CATSDGSGANYNEQFF. Here the CDR3 DNA reads TGTGCCACCAGTGATGGTAGCGGGGCAAACTACAATGAGCAGTTCTTC.

The chain uses TRBV5-8 and TRBJ1-1; possible D gene TRBD1, 6 bases. Germline V lookup: CDR1 SGHTS, CDR2 YDEGEE. V was shortened by 5 bases and J by 4 bases, with 12 bases between the two germline ends. The CDR3 is 13 amino acids. CDR3 sequence reads: CASRKTGRTEAFF. The CDR3 DNA follows: TGTGCCAGCAGGAAAACAGGGCGCACTGAAGCTTTCTTT.

The table lists this clone with many counts. J is TRBJ2-5 and V is TRBV5-1, with a weak D call TRBD2 (6 bases). The length of the CDR3 is 14 residues. Germline V lookup: CDR1 SGHRS, CDR2 YFSETQ. The V end was cut by 6 bases, the J end by 4 bases, with 16 bases between. CDR3 DNA sequence: TGCGCCAGCAACGAGGGAGGAGGTTCAGAGACCCAGTACTTC. Translated: CASNEGGGSETQYF.

This CDR3 is CASSPDRYYGYTF. The CDR3 DNA reads as TGTGCCAGCAGTCCCGACAGATACTATGGCTACACCTTC. This rearrangement joins TRBV3-1 (or the pseudogene TRBV3-2) to TRBJ1-2, with D perhaps TRBD1 (5 bases). Germline CDR1 and CDR2: LGHDT and YNNKEL (reference sequence). Trimming cost V 6 bases and J 3 bases, with 11 bases left between them. CDR3 length: 13 residues.

The chain carries TRBV18 and TRBJ2-1, with TRBD2 identical over 7 bases. Germline V gene lookup returns CDR1 KGHSH and CDR2 LQKENI. Germline trimming cut 2 bases from V and 3 bases from J; bases unmatched to any gene: 7. This CDR3 has 16 residues. CDR3 nucleotide sequence: TGTGCCAGCTCACCATCCCTCCTAGCGGACTACAATGAGCAGTTCTTC. Translating gives CASSPSLLADYNEQFF.

The V call is TRBV4-3, the J call TRBJ1-1; D is unresolved. This CDR3 comprises 15 residues. V shed 1 base and J shed 0 bases, with 9 bases lying between them. Germline CDR1 reads LGHNA; CDR2 reads YSLEER. The CDR3 nucleotides are TGCGCCAGCAGCCAAGGTCCCGGAGTGAACACTGAAGCTTTCTTT. This gives the protein CASSQGPGVNTEAFF.

V usage is TRBV29-1 and J usage is TRBJ1-1; D uncertain. Trimming stripped 4 bases from V and 4 bases from J, with 7 bases between. This CDR3 contains 11 residues. Germline CDR1 and CDR2: SQVTM and ANQGSEA. The CDR3 coding sequence is TGCAGCGTTGTCCGGAGCACTGAAGCTTTCTTT. Translated, it gives CSVVRSTEAFF.

The chain combines TRBV11-3 with TRBJ1-6; 10 bases map to TRBD1. The germline CDR1 and CDR2 sequences are SGHNT and YENEEA. With V trimmed by 3 bases and J by 13 bases, 3 bases remained unmatched. The CDR3 loop spans 13 amino acids. CDR3 in DNA: TGTGCCAGCAGCTTTAGGGACAGGGGTCCCCTCCACTTT. It codes for CASSFRDRGPLHF.

The CDR3: CASSLREANTEAFF. For the CDR3, the DNA is TGCGCCAGCAGCTTGCGGGAGGCGAACACTGAAGCTTTCTTT. The chain employs TRBV5-1 and TRBJ1-1; unclear D gene. With 1 base removed from V and 1 base from J, the gap between germline ends came to 8 bases. The CDR3 has 14 amino acids. Looked up from germline, CDR1 is SGHRS and CDR2 is YFSETQ.

The chain joins TRBV5-1 to TRBJ2-3; 7 nucleotides agree with TRBD2. The trim removed 0 bases at V and 0 bases at J, leaving 10 bases unmatched. CDR1 and CDR2 (germline): SGHRS, YFSETQ. This CDR3 is 18 amino acids long. In DNA form, the CDR3 reads TGCGCCAGCAGCTTGGTTCCAGCGGGGATATCTAGCACAGATACGCAGTATTTT. As protein: CASSLVPAGISSTDTQYF.